The T cell receptor (beta chain) described here comes from a study of blood T cell repertoires in COVID-19. Study-wide background: Researchers got acute and convalescent COVID-19 samples from the United States, Italy and Spain. T cells, B-cell-depleted T cells, or PBMCs supplied cDNA or gDNA.

Germline V gene lookup returns CDR1 KGHSH and CDR2 LQKENI. V gave up 2 bases and J gave up 4 bases; unmatched junction bases: 6. The CDR3 runs to 15 residues. Participants reported their clinical history, and cohort assignment relied on those reports. The method was immunoSEQ multiplex PCR; TCRdb's version includes in-frame clones alone and lacks a portion of them. The top ten clones hold approximately 1% of a sample with some 300,000 clones, over 75% of them seen once. The chain employs TRBV18 and TRBJ2-5; 8 bases are shared with TRBD2. Material: PBMCs or T cells enriched from blood (not recorded which). The TCR comes from a woman between 25 and 40 years old who had recovered from COVID-19. CDR3 DNA sequence: TGTGCCAGCTCACCAACCAGCGGGAGCCCAGAGACCCAGTACTTC. Translating it yields CASSPTSGSPETQYF.